This T cell receptor beta chain was found in a study of cytomegalovirus exposure and HLA in healthy donors. The CDR3 has 16 amino acids. V was pared by 7 bases and J by 10 bases, with 17 bases of the junction left unmatched. Germline values: CDR1 MDHEN, CDR2 SYDVKM. The study ran its PCR with 60 Vbeta and 13 Jbeta primers. Clones were sequenced by immunoSEQ multiplex PCR, and TCRdb holds only the in-frame ones, with some missing. The sample carries about 120,000 clones, over 60% recorded once. This clone was seen once. This chain uses TRBV28 with TRBJ1-1, with 11 positions matching TRBD1. What was sequenced was PBMCs. The receptor was isolated from a man under 40 in good health and CMV-seropositive. Here the CDR3 DNA reads TGTGCCAGCAACTCCCATCCCGGGACAGGGGGTTTAGGAGCTTTCTTT. Its translation is CASNSHPGTGGLGAFF.